The entry below describes one TCR beta chain. Antigen unknown. This sample stems from a study of blood T cells in healthy people across ages. Study information: Template switching recovered approximately one barcoded beta molecule for every two T cells. Findings of the study overall: Versus aged donors, long-lived donors had higher diversity and more naive CD4+ cells.

Then a second PCR, running about 6 to 11 cycles, was carried out with a sample-barcoded 5' primer and a J-beta primer mix. Template switching added a 12-random-nucleotide identifier to every cDNA molecule. TCRdb re-called the 5' RACE reads with MiXCR, one entry per CDR3 protein. The data show 1.5 million to 2 million distinct CDR3 sequences, roughly 32% seen once. There are 17 residues in the CDR3. The V segment lost 1 base and the J segment 0 bases; nucleotides outside the gene matches: 3. The germline CDR1 and CDR2 sequences are LGHNA and YNFKEQ. The specimen was blood. This TCR was recovered from a woman in her 30s in good health. The chain joins TRBV4-2 to TRBJ1-3; 10 nucleotides line up with TRBD1. CDR3 coding DNA: TGTGCCAGCAGCCAAGCACGGACAGGGGGCTCTGGAAACACCATATATTTT. Protein sequence: CASSQARTGGSGNTIYF.